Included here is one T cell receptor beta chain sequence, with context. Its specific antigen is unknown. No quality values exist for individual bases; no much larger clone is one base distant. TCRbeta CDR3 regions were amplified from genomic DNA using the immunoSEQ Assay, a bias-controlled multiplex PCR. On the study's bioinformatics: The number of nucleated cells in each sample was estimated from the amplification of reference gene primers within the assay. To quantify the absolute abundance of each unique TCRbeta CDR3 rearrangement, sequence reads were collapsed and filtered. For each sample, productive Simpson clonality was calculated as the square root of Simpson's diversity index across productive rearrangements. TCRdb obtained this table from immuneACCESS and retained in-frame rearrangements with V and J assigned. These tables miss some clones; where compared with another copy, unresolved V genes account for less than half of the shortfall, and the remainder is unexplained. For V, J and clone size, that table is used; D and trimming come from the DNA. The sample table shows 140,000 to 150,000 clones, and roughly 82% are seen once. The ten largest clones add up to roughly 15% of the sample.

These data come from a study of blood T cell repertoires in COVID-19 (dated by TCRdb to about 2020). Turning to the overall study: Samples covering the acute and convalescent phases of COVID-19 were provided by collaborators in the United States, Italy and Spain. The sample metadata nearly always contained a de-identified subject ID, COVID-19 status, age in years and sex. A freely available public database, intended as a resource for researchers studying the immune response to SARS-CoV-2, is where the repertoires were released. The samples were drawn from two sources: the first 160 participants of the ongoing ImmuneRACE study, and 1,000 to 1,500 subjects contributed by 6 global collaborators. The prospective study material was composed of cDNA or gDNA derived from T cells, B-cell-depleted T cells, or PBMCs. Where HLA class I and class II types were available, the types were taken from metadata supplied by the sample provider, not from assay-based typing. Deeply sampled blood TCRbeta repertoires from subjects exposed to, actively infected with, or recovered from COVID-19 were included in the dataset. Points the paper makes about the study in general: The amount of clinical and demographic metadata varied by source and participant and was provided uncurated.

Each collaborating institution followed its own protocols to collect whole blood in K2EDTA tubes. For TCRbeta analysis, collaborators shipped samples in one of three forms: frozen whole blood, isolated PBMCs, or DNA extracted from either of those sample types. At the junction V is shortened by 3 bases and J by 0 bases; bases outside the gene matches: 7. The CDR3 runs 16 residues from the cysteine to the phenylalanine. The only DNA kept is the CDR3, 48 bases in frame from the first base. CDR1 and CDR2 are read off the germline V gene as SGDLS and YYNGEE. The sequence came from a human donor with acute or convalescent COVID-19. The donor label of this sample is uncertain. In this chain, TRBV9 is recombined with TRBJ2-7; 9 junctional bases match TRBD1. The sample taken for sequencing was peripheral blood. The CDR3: CASSAPQTGGSYEQYF. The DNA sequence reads TGTGCCAGCAGCGCTCCGCAGACAGGGGGCTCCTACGAGCAGTACTTC.